This T cell receptor (beta chain) was found in a study of T cell responses to AZD1222 COVID-19 vaccine. General observations from the study: Researchers took repertoire samples only after the peak T cell response had come.

Method: immunoSEQ multiplex PCR; TCRdb's copy keeps in-frame clones and lacks some. The sample holds approximately 120,000 clones, around 87% seen once. V shed 3 bases and J shed 1 base, with 6 bases lying between them. The germline gives CDR1 SGHTA, CDR2 FQGTGA. The CDR3 spans 13 residues. This clone showed up just once. Its antigen is undetermined. Sequencing used peripheral blood, obtained on day 0 of AZD1222 vaccination. The TCR originated in an adult in good health. This chain links TRBV7-3 with TRBJ1-1; D is ambiguous. CDR3 sequence: CASSFTSNTEAFF. CDR3 nucleotides: TGTGCCAGCAGCTTTACTTCGAACACTGAAGCTTTCTTT.